Below are 25 T cell receptor beta chains sequenced from a single sample in a study of cytotoxic CD8 clonotypes in ibrutinib-treated CLL. Clones were sequenced by immunoSEQ multiplex PCR, and TCRdb holds only the in-frame ones, with some missing. The data show 30,000 to 35,000 clones, with roughly three quarters seen just once and 25% to 30% held by the top ten. Sequenced material: PBMCs, taken before ibrutinib treatment. Source of these receptors: a human donor with chronic lymphocytic leukemia.

The chain uses TRBV27 and TRBJ2-7; D gene ambiguous. CDR1 and CDR2 from the germline V gene are MNHEY and SMNVEV (reference sequence). Trimming pared 2 bases from V and 5 bases from J, leaving 10 bases between. The CDR3 loop spans 13 amino acids. For the CDR3, the DNA is TGTGCCAGCAGTTTAACGCTCGTAAACGAGCAGTACTTC. Translating it yields CASSLTLVNEQYF.

This clone was observed a few times. This chain connects TRBV2 to TRBJ2-7, with TRBD2 matching over 7 bases. After removal of 4 bases from V and 6 bases from J, the junction contained 6 bases not matched to a gene. The CDR3 consists of 13 residues. The germline V gene has CDR1 SNHLY and CDR2 FYNNEI. The CDR3 DNA is TGTGCCAGCAGTGTGGCTAGCGGAGGCGAGCAGTACTTC. As protein: CASSVASGGEQYF.

This chain connects TRBV18 to TRBJ1-5; D is undetermined. The CDR3 extends over 13 amino acids. Trimming took 5 bases from V and 0 from J, leaving 5 bases between them. Germline V CDR1 and CDR2: KGHSH, LQKENI. CDR3 sequence: CASSIDSNQPQHF. The CDR3 DNA reads TGTGCCAGCTCAATTGATAGCAATCAGCCCCAGCATTTT.

This clone was detected a few times. The chain joins TRBV6-5 to TRBJ2-7; D gene ambiguous. CDR1 MNHEY and CDR2 SVGAGI come from the germline V gene. The ends were cut back, 0 bases at V and 0 bases at J, with 9 bases in the middle. This CDR3 contains 15 residues. Here the CDR3 DNA reads TGTGCCAGCAGTTACTCCGGGTATAGCTCCTACGAGCAGTACTTC. The encoded protein is CASSYSGYSSYEQYF.

This rearrangement joins TRBV4-3 to TRBJ2-7; 8 nucleotides agree with TRBD2. The CDR3 totals 14 residues. Germline loops: CDR1 LGHNA, CDR2 YSLEER. J was trimmed by 7 bases and V by 5 bases; bases with no gene match: 10. In DNA form, the CDR3 reads TGCGCCAGCAGCTCCGAAGCGGGAGCGGGAGAGCAGTACTTC. It yields the protein CASSSEAGAGEQYF.

This clone came up once. The V and J genes are TRBV18 and TRBJ2-7; D ambiguous. The V and J ends lost 0 bases and 2 bases respectively, with 8 bases between them. Germline V gene data show CDR1 as KGHSH and CDR2 as LQKENI. This CDR3 contains 14 residues. CDR3 protein: CASSPPSATYEQYF. The DNA for the CDR3 is TGTGCCAGCTCACCACCTTCAGCGACCTACGAGCAGTACTTC.

There are a few counts of this clone. The chain recombines TRBV30 with TRBJ1-3; no clear D. Germline V CDR1 and CDR2: GTSNPN, SVGIG (reference sequence). There are 12 residues in the CDR3. Trimming cost V 4 bases and J 0 bases, with 4 bases left between them. The CDR3 spells CAWTLSGNTIYF. The DNA for the CDR3 is TGTGCCTGGACGCTCTCTGGAAACACCATATATTTT.

This sequence joins TRBV7-2 and TRBJ1-5; possible D gene TRBD1, 5 bases. Germline lookup yields CDR1 SGHTA and CDR2 FQGNSA. The CDR3 has 13 amino acids. V lost 5 bases to trimming and J lost 4 bases, with 9 bases between them. The chain's CDR3 is CASSTDTNQPQHF. CDR3 nucleotide sequence: TGTGCCAGCAGCACGGACACAAATCAGCCCCAGCATTTT.

The rearrangement joins TRBV4-3 to TRBJ2-1, with 9 bases aligning to TRBD2. CDR1 LGHNA and CDR2 YSLEER come from the germline V gene. The length of the CDR3 is 15 residues. With V trimmed by 0 bases and J by 9 bases, 6 bases remained unmatched. CDR3: CASSQDWASGTEQFF. The DNA for the CDR3 is TGCGCCAGCAGCCAAGATTGGGCTAGCGGGACTGAGCAGTTCTTC.

The rearrangement uses TRBV10-2 and TRBJ2-5, with D hard to call. CDR3 length: 13 residues. V gave up 0 bases and J gave up 7 bases, with 9 bases separating them. CDR1 WSHSY and CDR2 SAAADI come from the germline V gene. The CDR3 reads CASSESRRGTQYF. For the CDR3, the DNA is TGCGCCAGCAGTGAGTCCCGTCGCGGGACCCAGTACTTC.

This clone is deemed medium-sized (0.01 to 0.1%). The CDR3 sequence: CASRTGIAEVVEQFF. CDR3 bases: TGTGCCAGCAGAACTGGTATAGCGGAGGTGGTTGAGCAGTTCTTC. V is TRBV28 and J is TRBJ2-1; a weak D match, TRBD2 (6 bases). Between the trimmed V and J ends, which lost 6 bases and 9 bases, there was a span of 21 bases. The CDR3 is 15 residues long. Germline values: CDR1 MDHEN, CDR2 SYDVKM.

This chain uses TRBV6-5 with TRBJ1-6; TRBD1 is a possible D gene (6 bases). CDR1 and CDR2 (germline): MNHEY, SVGAGI. The CDR3 runs to 14 residues. V lost 6 bases and J 9 bases, leaving 15 bases between the germline ends. CDR3 sequence reads: CASRAGGPASPLHF. CDR3 in DNA: TGTGCCAGCAGAGCCGGGGGCCCGGCTTCACCCCTCCACTTT.

V is TRBV11-3 and J is TRBJ2-5, with TRBD2 matching over 12 bases. CDR1 is SGHNT and CDR2 is YENEEA in the germline V gene. This CDR3 contains 17 residues. The trim removed 5 bases at V and 4 bases at J, leaving 11 bases unmatched. The chain's CDR3 is CASSRESPSGRAETQYF. CDR3 nucleotide sequence: TGTGCCAGCAGCCGAGAATCTCCTAGCGGGAGGGCAGAGACCCAGTACTTC.

This chain links TRBV18 with TRBJ2-5; D call uncertain. Germline CDR1 is KGHSH and CDR2 is LQKENI. The V end was cut by 6 bases, the J end by 5 bases, with 10 bases between. CDR3 length: 12 residues. The CDR3 nucleotides are TGTGCCAGCTCTCCGGATTTGGAGACCCAGTACTTC. Translation gives CASSPDLETQYF.

The chain recombines TRBV9 with TRBJ2-7; a possible D gene is TRBD1 (7 bases). Trimming shortened V by 3 bases and J by 2 bases, and 12 bases separated the two germline ends. CDR3 size: 14 residues. Germline V gene data show CDR1 as SGDLS and CDR2 as YYNGEE. DNA of the CDR3: TGTGCCAGCAGCGGCGGGACAGCGGCCTACGAGCAGTACTTC. Translation gives CASSGGTAAYEQYF.

This chain connects TRBV28 to TRBJ2-7; 11 bases fit TRBD2. In germline, CDR1 is MDHEN, CDR2 SYDVKM. The CDR3 runs 15 residues. Germline trimming cut 7 bases from V and 3 bases from J; bases unmatched to any gene: 8. The CDR3 here is CASTPTSGSLYEQYF. The CDR3 nucleotides read TGTGCCAGCACTCCAACTAGCGGGAGTCTCTACGAGCAGTACTTC.

This rearrangement joins TRBV2 to TRBJ1-5; the match to TRBD1 covers 7 bases. Losses at the gene ends were 6 bases for V and 5 bases for J; bases not matched to a gene: 10. The CDR3 is 15 amino acids. CDR1 and CDR2 from the germline V gene are SNHLY and FYNNEI. DNA of the CDR3: TGTGCCAGCAGGCCCGACAGGGTAGGGCATCAGCCCCAGCATTTT. It yields the protein CASRPDRVGHQPQHF.

The J gene is TRBJ2-5, the V gene TRBV7-9, with 7 nucleotides matching TRBD1. The V segment lost 5 bases and the J segment 9 bases; nucleotides outside the gene matches: 12. There are 14 residues in the CDR3. Germline CDR1 and CDR2: SEHNR and FQNEAQ (reference sequence). CDR3: CASSRDRGQGAQYF. In nucleotides, the CDR3 is TGTGCCAGCAGCCGGGACAGAGGCCAAGGCGCCCAGTACTTC.

In this sample, this clone turned up a few times. The chain joins TRBV9 to TRBJ1-2; TRBD1 agrees at 7 bases. Trimming took 2 bases from V and 7 from J; bases not matched to a gene: 5. The CDR3 has 13 residues. Germline V gene sequence: CDR1 SGDLS, CDR2 YYNGEE. DNA for the CDR3: TGTGCCAGCAGCGTCCGGGACAGTCCTGGCTACACCTTC. Protein: CASSVRDSPGYTF. Complete variable domain (other parts from reference TRBV9 and TRBJ1-2): DSGVTQTPKHLITATGQRVTLRCSPRSGDLSVYWYQQSLDQGLQFLIQYYNGEERAKGNILERFSAQQFPDLHSELNLSSLELGDSALYFCASSVRDSPGYTFGSGTRLTVV.

V gene TRBV7-8 combines with J gene TRBJ2-7; D unresolved. The CDR3 runs to 15 residues. From germline, CDR1 is SGHVS and CDR2 FQNEAQ. The V and J ends lost 5 bases and 2 bases respectively, with 16 bases between them. The CDR3 coding sequence is TGTGCCAGCAGCCCGACTCGGATCGTCGCCTACGAGCAGTACTTC. This sequence encodes CASSPTRIVAYEQYF.

This clone showed up just once. This sequence joins TRBV18 and TRBJ1-5; D remains ambiguous. This CDR3 has 15 amino acids. Germline CDR1 KGHSH, CDR2 LQKENI. The V end was cut by 3 bases, the J end by 4 bases, with 13 bases between. Here the CDR3 DNA reads TGTGCCAGCTCACCCGGATCTCTGGGGAATCAGCCCCAGCATTTT. It specifies CASSPGSLGNQPQHF.

This clone has a handful of counts. The CDR3, as DNA: TGTGCCAGCAGCGACGGGACAGGGGCCTACAATGAGCAGTTCTTC. Its translation: CASSDGTGAYNEQFF. The chain employs TRBV27 and TRBJ2-1, with 10 nucleotides matching TRBD1. Germline V gene sequence: CDR1 MNHEY, CDR2 SMNVEV (reference sequence). With 6 bases clipped from V and 2 bases from J, the junction kept 4 bases outside the gene matches. This CDR3 region has 15 residues.

The genes are TRBV6-1 and TRBJ2-4, with D unclear. Germline V CDR1 and CDR2: MNHNS, SASEGT. Trimming left V 4 bases short and J 0 bases short, with 7 bases between. The CDR3 consists of 14 residues. The CDR3 sequence is CASSAVLAKNIQYF. In nucleotides, the CDR3 is TGTGCCAGCAGTGCGGTCTTAGCCAAAAACATTCAGTACTTC.

This clone was detected once. V and J are TRBV9 and TRBJ2-5, with 9 bases fitting TRBD1. After removal of 4 bases from V and 2 bases from J, the junction contained 6 bases not matched to a gene. Germline loops: CDR1 SGDLS, CDR2 YYNGEE. This CDR3 spans 15 amino acids. The CDR3 protein is CASSLGTGRQETQYF. The CDR3 nucleotides are TGTGCCAGCAGCCTCGGGACAGGGAGACAAGAGACCCAGTACTTC.

The rearrangement links TRBV6-4 to TRBJ2-5; no reliable D call. Between the trimmed V and J ends, which lost 5 bases and 2 bases, there was a span of 9 bases. CDR3 length: 13 residues. Germline CDR1 MRHNA, CDR2 SNTAGT. The CDR3, as DNA: TGTGCCAGCAGTCGAACAGAGCAAGAGACCCAGTACTTC. Translation: CASSRTEQETQYF.